The next 27 T cell receptor beta chains were all read from a single sample in a study of human T cells and chemical hapten exposure. As for time point: patch test 1, 2 weeks after DPC sensitization. Described treatment: therapeutic diphenylcyclopropenone sensitization with weekly scalp DPC. TCRdb redid the calling of the RACE reads with MiXCR, one entry per CDR3 protein. The sample carries roughly 70,000 distinct CDR3 sequences, more than 30% recorded once. Sequencing used whole blood, obtained in connection with sensitization to the hapten diphenylcyclopropenone (DPC). The receptors were gathered from a man aged 35-49 years with alopecia areata. Some clones in this sample may be carry-over from other donors' samples.

The rearrangement joins TRBV18 to TRBJ2-1; no firm D call. The CDR3 runs to 13 residues. The germline gives CDR1 KGHSH, CDR2 LQKENI. V was pared by 2 bases and J by 4 bases, with 6 bases between. The CDR3 bases are TGTGCCAGCTCACCAGCCCAGTACAATGAGCAGTTCTTC. The encoded protein is CASSPAQYNEQFF.

This clonotype turned up a few times. The genes are TRBV7-2 and TRBJ2-7; D ambiguous. Per the germline V gene, CDR1 is SGHTA and CDR2 is FQGNSA. The CDR3 loop spans 11 amino acids. The V and J ends lost 4 bases and 6 bases respectively, with 7 bases between them. This chain's CDR3 is CASSSSREQYF. In nucleotides, the CDR3 is TGTGCCAGCAGCTCTAGTCGCGAGCAGTACTTC.

The CDR3 DNA is TGCGCCAGCAGCTCGTCCCGACAGGGGTACGAGACCCAGTACTTC. As protein: CASSSSRQGYETQYF. V usage is TRBV5-1 and J usage is TRBJ2-5, with 8 positions matching TRBD1. The junction had 9 bases not matched to a gene; V was cut back by 3 bases and J by 5 bases. This CDR3 region has 15 residues. In germline, CDR1 is SGHRS, CDR2 YFSETQ.

This chain's CDR3 is CASTGDGNTEAFF. The CDR3 DNA reads TGTGCCAGCACCGGGGACGGCAACACTGAAGCTTTCTTT. The J gene is TRBJ1-1, the V gene TRBV12-3 or TRBV12-4, with D possibly being TRBD1 (5 bases). CDR3 length equals 13 residues. Deletions cut 7 bases from V and 2 bases from J, with 11 bases between.

V gene TRBV5-1 combines with J gene TRBJ2-3; D is perhaps TRBD1 (5 bases). Germline CDR1 is SGHRS and CDR2 is YFSETQ. The V and J ends lost 2 bases and 0 bases respectively, with 7 bases between them. The CDR3 has 14 residues. The CDR3: CASSFQGSTDTQYF. The DNA for the CDR3 is TGCGCCAGCAGCTTCCAGGGTAGCACAGATACGCAGTATTTT.

The chain uses TRBV13 and TRBJ2-2; no clear D gene. Germline values: CDR1 PRHDT, CDR2 FYEKMQ (reference sequence). Trimming shortened V by 7 bases and J by 4 bases, and 13 bases separated the two germline ends. The CDR3 runs to 14 residues. The CDR3: CASNSFSGTGELFF. The CDR3 DNA reads as TGTGCCAGCAACTCCTTTTCGGGCACCGGGGAGCTGTTTTTT.

This clonotype was found a few times. This sequence joins TRBV20-1 and TRBJ1-5; TRBD1 agrees at 9 bases. The J segment lost 0 bases and the V segment lost 5 bases, leaving 2 bases of the junction unmatched. Germline V gene data show CDR1 as DFQATT and CDR2 as SNEGSKA (reference sequence). There are 14 residues in the CDR3. The CDR3 nucleotides read TGCAGTGCTGACAGGGGGAGTAGCAATCAGCCCCAGCATTTT. Its translation is CSADRGSSNQPQHF.

The chain couples TRBV30 to TRBJ1-2; TRBD1 matches at 7 bases. With V trimmed by 2 bases and J by 2 bases, 8 bases remained unmatched. The CDR3 consists of 15 residues. CDR1 is GTSNPN and CDR2 is SVGIG in the germline V gene (reference sequence). In nucleotides, the CDR3 is TGTGCCTGGAGTCCGACAGGGCTAGCGAACTATGGCTACACCTTC. Its translation: CAWSPTGLANYGYTF.

This clonotype was observed a handful of times. V is TRBV27 and J is TRBJ2-7; D remains unclear. The CDR3 loop spans 13 amino acids. Germline loops: CDR1 MNHEY, CDR2 SMNVEV (reference sequence). V was shortened by 6 bases and J by 2 bases, with 11 bases between the two germline ends. The CDR3 region is CASSLGPTYEQYF. Written as DNA, the CDR3 is TGTGCCAGCAGCCTGGGCCCGACCTACGAGCAGTACTTC.

The CDR3 reads CASSLGQDVNGYTF. In DNA form, the CDR3 reads TGCGCCAGCAGCTTGGGACAGGACGTTAATGGCTACACCTTC. The gene calls are TRBV5-1 and TRBJ1-2, with D possibly matching TRBD1 (6 bases). The CDR3 totals 14 residues. The germline V gene encodes CDR1 SGHRS and CDR2 YFSETQ. V gave up 0 bases and J gave up 6 bases, with 12 bases separating them. The variable domain in full, with the rest retrieved from reference TRBV5-1 and TRBJ1-2, is KAGVTQTPRYLIKTRGQQVTLSCSPISGHRSVSWYQQTPGQGLQFLFEYFSETQRNKGNFPGRFSGRQFSNSRSEMNVSTLELGDSALYLCASSLGQDVNGYTFGSGTRLTVV.

This clonotype was observed a few times. J is TRBJ2-4 and V is TRBV7-9; D is unclear. From germline, CDR1 is SEHNR and CDR2 FQNEAQ (reference sequence). Trimming cost V 3 bases and J 0 bases, with 3 bases left between them. The CDR3 runs to 13 residues. CDR3 nucleotide sequence: TGTGCCAGCAGCTTTACAGCCAAAAACATTCAGTACTTC. As protein: CASSFTAKNIQYF.

This clonotype was detected a few times. The rearrangement uses TRBV10-2 and TRBJ2-3; D unclear. There are 15 residues in the CDR3. The germline gives CDR1 WSHSY, CDR2 SAAADI. The germline V and J ends were trimmed by 3 bases and 1 base, with 11 bases remaining between them. The CDR3: CASSDQAKRTDTQYF. The CDR3 DNA is TGCGCCAGCAGTGATCAGGCGAAACGCACAGATACGCAGTATTTT.

This clonotype was picked up a small number of times. V is TRBV5-1 and J is TRBJ1-4, with TRBD1 as a possible D gene (6 bases). V lost 1 base, J lost 4 bases, and 8 bases lay in between. Germline loops: CDR1 SGHRS, CDR2 YFSETQ. The length of the CDR3 is 14 residues. CDR3 protein: CASSLRGINEKLFF. Here the CDR3 DNA reads TGCGCCAGCAGCTTGAGGGGGATTAATGAAAAACTGTTTTTT.

This clonotype has more than one count but fewer than ten. The rearrangement links TRBV20-1 to TRBJ2-3; 7 nucleotides agree with TRBD2. V was pared by 6 bases and J by 2 bases, with 8 bases of the junction left unmatched. This CDR3 is 14 amino acids long. Looked up from germline, CDR1 is DFQATT and CDR2 is SNEGSKA (reference sequence). CDR3 in amino acids: CSARSSGYTDTQYF. CDR3 sequence (DNA): TGCAGTGCCAGGTCTAGCGGATACACAGATACGCAGTATTTT.

This clonotype was counted once. The genes are TRBV12-3 or TRBV12-4 and TRBJ2-6; 7 nucleotides match TRBD2. The trim removed 7 bases at V and 0 bases at J, leaving 3 bases unmatched. This CDR3 comprises 15 residues. CDR3 residues: CASTPGGSGANVLTF. In DNA, the CDR3 is TGTGCCAGCACCCCGGGAGGCTCTGGGGCCAACGTCCTGACTTTC.

V is TRBV7-6 and J is TRBJ2-7, with 10 bases identical to TRBD2. CDR1 and CDR2 (germline): SGHVS, FNYEAQ. V gave up 5 bases and J gave up 1 base; unmatched junction bases: 14. The CDR3 extends over 18 amino acids. The CDR3 region has the DNA TGTGCCAGCAGCCCTCGGGGAGGAGCGGGAGGGTTATCCTACGAGCAGTACTTC. Residues: CASSPRGGAGGLSYEQYF.

The V call is TRBV25-1, the J call TRBJ1-1; D is unclear. Trimming removed 3 bases at V and 5 bases at J, with 10 bases between. Germline assignment: CDR1 MGHDK and CDR2 SYGVNS. The CDR3 runs 13 residues. The CDR3 sequence is CASSEVGMTEAFF. Written as DNA, the CDR3 is TGTGCCAGCAGTGAGGTAGGGATGACTGAAGCTTTCTTT.

This clonotype was seen a few times. The chain links TRBV6-5 to TRBJ1-6; 7 bases match TRBD1. CDR1 and CDR2 from the germline V gene are MNHEY and SVGAGI. The CDR3 has 13 residues. The J segment lost 7 bases and the V segment lost 7 bases, leaving 4 bases of the junction unmatched. The CDR3 bases are TGTGCCAGCAAACAGGGGAACAATTCACCCCTCCACTTT. This gives the protein CASKQGNNSPLHF.

The V gene is TRBV29-1, the J gene TRBJ1-3, with D possibly TRBD1 on 6 matching bases. Deletions cut 4 bases from V and 2 bases from J, with 9 bases between. CDR3 length: 13 residues. Germline V CDR1 and CDR2: SQVTM, ANQGSEA. The CDR3 sequence is CSVGGGAGNTIYF. In DNA, the CDR3 is TGCAGCGTTGGAGGGGGTGCTGGAAACACCATATATTTT.

V gene TRBV19 combines with J gene TRBJ2-1, with TRBD2 identical over 7 bases. Unmatched junction bases numbered 14, after V lost 6 bases and J lost 9 bases. The CDR3 totals 15 residues. Germline V gives CDR1 LNHDA, CDR2 SQIVND (reference sequence). The CDR3 DNA reads as TGTGCCAGTAGGGGGGGGTTTAGCCCATTGGGTGAGCAGTTCTTC. Its translation: CASRGGFSPLGEQFF.

V is TRBV7-2 and J is TRBJ1-3; weak D call: TRBD1 (6 bases). Looked up from germline, CDR1 is SGHTA and CDR2 is FQGNSA. The CDR3 has 15 residues. The V end lost 0 bases, the J end lost 2 bases, and 8 bases lay between the germline ends. CDR3 loop: CASSLARTAGNTIYF. DNA of the CDR3: TGTGCCAGCAGCTTAGCAAGGACAGCTGGAAACACCATATATTTT.

The chain combines TRBV9 with TRBJ2-7; 8 positions agree with TRBD2. CDR3 length: 15 amino acids. Germline V gene data show CDR1 as SGDLS and CDR2 as YYNGEE. After removal of 2 bases from V and 5 bases from J, the junction contained 9 bases not matched to a gene. The CDR3, as DNA: TGTGCCAGCAGCGTGGGTGTGGCGGGAGGCCACGAGCAGTACTTC. This codes for CASSVGVAGGHEQYF.

J is TRBJ2-7 and V is TRBV29-1, with TRBD1 as a possible D gene (6 bases). Germline-derived CDR1 and CDR2 are SQVTM and ANQGSEA. CDR3 length: 15 residues. The V and J ends lost 0 bases and 0 bases respectively, with 12 bases between them. DNA of the CDR3: TGCAGCGTTGAAGAAACAGGGATCAGCTCCTACGAGCAGTACTTC. Amino acids: CSVEETGISSYEQYF.

In its sample, this clonotype was seen a few times. This chain connects TRBV7-6 to TRBJ2-2; TRBD2 agrees at 8 bases. After removal of 5 bases from V and 4 bases from J, the junction contained 12 bases not matched to a gene. In germline, CDR1 is SGHVS, CDR2 FNYEAQ. The CDR3 contains 17 residues. The CDR3 protein is CASSLKAGLGFTGELFF. For the CDR3, the DNA is TGTGCCAGCAGCCTAAAGGCGGGACTAGGTTTCACCGGGGAGCTGTTTTTT. Complete variable domain (other parts from reference TRBV7-6 and TRBJ2-2): GAGVSQSPRYKVTKRGQDVALRCDPISGHVSLYWYRQALGQGPEFLTYFNYEAQQDKSGLPNDRFSAERPEGSISTLTIQRTEQRDSAMYRCASSLKAGLGFTGELFFGEGSRLTVL.

The chain couples TRBV5-6 to TRBJ1-1, with D hard to call. The CDR3 is 12 amino acids. Trimming cost V 2 bases and J 7 bases, with 9 bases left between them. CDR1 is SGHDT and CDR2 is YYEEEE in the germline V gene. CDR3 DNA sequence: TGTGCCAGCAGCTTCCGACGGCTTGAAGCTTTCTTT. This encodes CASSFRRLEAFF.

The chain has TRBV12-3 or TRBV12-4 and TRBJ1-1; TRBD1 might be the D (5 bases). V lost 6 bases and J lost 4, with 12 bases in between. The CDR3 contains 13 residues. The CDR3 spells CASRAGYVTEAFF. As DNA, the CDR3 is TGTGCCAGCAGGGCAGGGTACGTCACTGAAGCTTTCTTT.

The J gene is TRBJ2-7, the V gene TRBV9, with 8 nucleotides matching TRBD1. The CDR3 is 15 amino acids. Trimming at V came to 0 bases and at J to 3 bases, leaving 5 bases not matched to a gene. In germline, CDR1 is SGDLS, CDR2 YYNGEE. Here the CDR3 DNA reads TGTGCCAGCAGCGTAGACCAAGGGACAGGCTACGAGCAGTACTTC. This codes for CASSVDQGTGYEQYF. Combining the CDR3 with reference TRBV9 and TRBJ2-7 gives the whole variable domain DSGVTQTPKHLITATGQRVTLRCSPRSGDLSVYWYQQSLDQGLQFLIQYYNGEERAKGNILERFSAQQFPDLHSELNLSSLELGDSALYFCASSVDQGTGYEQYFGPGTRLTVT.